The entry that follows covers one TCR beta chain sequence. Antigen specificity is unknown. The data were taken from a study of cytomegalovirus exposure and HLA in healthy donors. Germline V lookup: CDR1 SGHVS, CDR2 FNYEAQ. This CDR3 is built from 17 residues. Unmatched junction bases numbered 15, after V lost 5 bases and J lost 4 bases. PCR was performed using 60 Vbeta and 13 Jbeta primers. TCRdb keeps only in-frame clones here, not all; method: immunoSEQ multiplex PCR. The sample lists 200,000 to 250,000 clones; 80% to 85% were seen once. Study-wide results and caveats: Most observed TCR sequences were rare, whereas some public TCRs were detected in many donors.

This chain uses TRBV7-6 with TRBJ2-7; 9 nucleotides agree with TRBD1. Sequencing input: PBMCs. The TCR originated in a woman aged 55-75 years in good health and CMV-seropositive. The CDR3 region has the DNA TGTGCCAGCAGCCCCCTTGCTGTTGGGACAGGGACTTACGAGCAGTACTTC. Protein: CASSPLAVGTGTYEQYF.